This is a list of T cell receptor beta chains from one sample in a study of T cells in localized non-small cell lung cancer. Assay used: immunoSEQ multiplex PCR; TCRdb lists only in-frame clones, some missing. The sample carries around 2,000 clones, roughly a quarter recorded once. The sample here was lung tumor tissue, taken before any cancer treatment. All receptors derive from a woman aged 40-70 years with stage II squamous cell lung carcinoma. Each CDR3 is given with its conserved first and last residue. Each record gives: J gene, clone size, V gene, D gene, CDR3 DNA, CDR3 protein. A D gene is named only where the DNA matches it firmly. Not every row has a clone size; where given, it reads once, few, many or a size class.

TRBJ2-4	once	TRBV29-1	NA	TGCAGCGTTGAAGCCTCTTGGAACATTCAGTACTTC	CSVEASWNIQYF
TRBJ1-2	few	TRBV6-8	NA	TGTGCCAGCAGTTACTCGGGTGTCGCTAACTATGGCTACACCTTC	CASSYSGVANYGYTF
TRBJ2-2	few	TRBV19	TRBD2	TGTGCCAGTAGTAAGCGGGAGAACACCGGGGAGCTGTTTTTT	CASSKRENTGELFF
TRBJ2-2	medium-sized	TRBV9	NA	TGTGCCAGCAGCGTAGAGGGGGGTTCAGTCACCGGGGAGCTGTTTTTT	CASSVEGGSVTGELFF
TRBJ2-2	NA	TRBV29-1	TRBD2	TGCAGCGTGGAGCGGGGGGCGAAAACCGGGGAGCTGTTTTTT	CSVERGAKTGELFF
TRBJ1-2	NA	TRBV2	NA	TGTGCCAGACAGGGTCTTGGCTATGGCTACACCTTC	CARQGLGYGYTF
TRBJ2-4	few	TRBV28	NA	TGTGCCAGCAGTTTAGGTGGTACCCTAGCCAAAAACATTCAGTACTTC	CASSLGGTLAKNIQYF
TRBJ1-2	NA	TRBV11-3	NA	TGTGCCAGCAGCCCAACAGGGCTAGTAGGTGGCTACACCTTC	CASSPTGLVGGYTF
TRBJ2-2	few	TRBV6-8	NA	TGTGCCAGCAGTGGACAGAGTCGTAGCACCGGGGAGCTGTTTTTT	CASSGQSRSTGELFF
TRBJ2-1	NA	TRBV19	NA	TGTGCCAGTACGAAGGATAGCTCCTACAATGAGCAGTTCTTC	CASTKDSSYNEQFF
TRBJ2-2	NA	TRBV11-3	TRBD2	TGTGCCAGCAGCTTGATGCGGGAGGGCAGAGGGCTGTTTTTT	CASSLMREGRGLFF
TRBJ2-1	few	TRBV11-3	NA	TGTGCCAGCAGCTTAGTGGGGGGCCTTTACAATGAGCAGTTCTTC	CASSLVGGLYNEQFF
TRBJ2-3	NA	TRBV28	NA	TGTGCCAGCATTCACAGGGTTAGCACAGATACGCAGTATTTT	CASIHRVSTDTQYF
TRBJ1-1	NA	TRBV18	NA	TGTGCCAGCTCATCGACACAGAACACTGAAGCTTTCTTT	CASSSTQNTEAFF
TRBJ2-7	few	TRBV6-8	TRBD2	TGTGCCAGCAGTTACGCTAGCGGATACGAGCAGTACTTC	CASSYASGYEQYF